The table lists the clone carrying this TCR beta chain with a few counts. Its specificity is not known. The sequenced template was cDNA made from the entire isolated RNA. Roughly 3.5 million reads per sample were averaged for naive, central memory and regulatory samples. The assay was immunoSEQ multiplex PCR, and TCRdb's table has in-frame clones only and misses some. The sample consists of roughly 500,000 clones, roughly 30% of them appearing once. CDR3 length: 13 amino acids. Germline V gene data show CDR1 as LNHNV and CDR2 as YYDKDF (reference sequence). Trimming pared 1 base from V and 8 bases from J, leaving 9 bases between. This sample is part of a study of beta chain features in type 1 diabetes. Findings and limits, study-wide: Fewer insertions but more deletions were seen at VDJ junctions in type 1 diabetes patients.

One heparinised draw, averaging about 116 mL, was taken per donor. Without exception, sorted populations had purity beyond 98%. The V gene is TRBV15, the J gene TRBJ2-4; D ambiguous. This TCR derives from a man younger than 30 in good health. Sequencing was done on a sample of naive CD4+ T cells from blood. The CDR3 DNA reads TGTGCCACCAGCAGAGTAGCAAGGGACATTCAGTACTTC. It codes for CATSRVARDIQYF.